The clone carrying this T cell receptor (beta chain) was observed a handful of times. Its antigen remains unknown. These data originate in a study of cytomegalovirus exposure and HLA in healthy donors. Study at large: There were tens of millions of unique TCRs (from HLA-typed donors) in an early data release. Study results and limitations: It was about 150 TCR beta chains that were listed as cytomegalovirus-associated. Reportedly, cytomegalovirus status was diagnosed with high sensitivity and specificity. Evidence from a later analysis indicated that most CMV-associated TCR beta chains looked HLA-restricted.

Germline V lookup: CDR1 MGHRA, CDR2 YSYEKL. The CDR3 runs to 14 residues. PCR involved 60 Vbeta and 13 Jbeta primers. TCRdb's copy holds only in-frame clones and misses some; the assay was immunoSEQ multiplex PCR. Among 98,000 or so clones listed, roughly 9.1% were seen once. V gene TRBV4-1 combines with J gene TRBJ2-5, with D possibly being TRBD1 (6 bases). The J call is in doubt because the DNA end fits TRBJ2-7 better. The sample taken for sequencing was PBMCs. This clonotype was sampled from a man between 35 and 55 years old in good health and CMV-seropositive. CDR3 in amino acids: CASSQDGTIYEQYF. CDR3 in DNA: TGCGCCAGCAGCCAAGATGGGACAATCTACGAGCAGTACTTC.